This entry lists 23 T cell receptor beta chains sequenced from one sample in a study of T cell responses to AZD1222 COVID-19 vaccine. Clones were read by immunoSEQ multiplex PCR, and TCRdb kept only the in-frame ones, dropping some. Of under 170,000 clones listed, 94% are singletons. Sequenced material: peripheral blood, taken on day 0 of AZD1222 vaccination. The receptors come from an adult in good health.

This clone has only a few counts. The rearrangement links TRBV5-1 to TRBJ2-3; D call uncertain. Germline V gives CDR1 SGHRS, CDR2 YFSETQ. The CDR3 spans 11 residues. Trimming took off 2 bases at V and 2 bases at J, with 0 bases between the two ends. The CDR3, as DNA: TGCGCCAGCAGCTTCACAGATACGCAGTATTTT. It translates to CASSFTDTQYF.

The chain has TRBV6-5 and TRBJ1-4; TRBD1 agrees at 8 bases. CDR3 length: 14 amino acids. From germline, CDR1 is MNHEY and CDR2 SVGAGI. V lost 5 bases and J lost 8; bases outside the gene matches: 7. CDR3 coding DNA: TGTGCCAGCAGTACAGGGGGATCGGGAGAAAAACTGTTTTTT. It codes for CASSTGGSGEKLFF.

V and J are TRBV13 and TRBJ2-1; the D is unclear. Trimming pared 2 bases from V and 1 base from J, leaving 6 bases between. CDR1 PRHDT and CDR2 FYEKMQ come from the germline V gene (reference sequence). There are 14 residues in the CDR3. The CDR3 bases are TGTGCCAGCAGCTTATCCGCTTCCTACAATGAGCAGTTCTTC. It is translated as CASSLSASYNEQFF.

This chain links TRBV27 with TRBJ1-2, with 9 positions matching TRBD1. Germline CDR1 reads MNHEY; CDR2 reads SMNVEV (reference sequence). With V trimmed by 2 bases and J by 8 bases, 3 bases remained unmatched. CDR3 length: 13 amino acids. The DNA for the CDR3 is TGTGCCAGCAGTTTACCGGACAGGGGCGGCTACACCTTC. Its protein product is CASSLPDRGGYTF.

V is TRBV9 and J is TRBJ2-2; no clear D gene. CDR1 and CDR2 (germline): SGDLS, YYNGEE. This CDR3 contains 15 residues. Trimming shortened V by 0 bases and J by 0 bases, and 6 bases separated the two germline ends. The CDR3 DNA follows: TGTGCCAGCAGCGTAGACATCCCGAACACCGGGGAGCTGTTTTTT. Translation: CASSVDIPNTGELFF.

The chain recombines TRBV28 with TRBJ1-3; no firm D call. The germline gives CDR1 MDHEN, CDR2 SYDVKM. The CDR3 covers 18 residues. Trimming stripped 1 base from V and 0 bases from J, with 16 bases between. The CDR3 nucleotides are TGTGCCAGCAGTTTATCAACGGGTGTCCCGTTCTCTGGAAACACCATATATTTT. Translated: CASSLSTGVPFSGNTIYF.

The V gene is TRBV28, the J gene TRBJ1-1; D gene unclear. From germline, CDR1 is MDHEN and CDR2 SYDVKM. The germline V and J ends were trimmed by 8 bases and 0 bases, with 7 bases remaining between them. The CDR3 is 12 residues long. For the CDR3, the DNA is TGTGCCAGCCAAAGTATGAACACTGAAGCTTTCTTT. This codes for CASQSMNTEAFF.

CDR3 nucleotide sequence: TGTGCCAGCACCCCCCCGGGGGACAGGGGACCGCTAGACTACACCTTC. Its translation: CASTPPGDRGPLDYTF. The V gene is TRBV28, the J gene TRBJ1-2; 10 nucleotides agree with TRBD1. The germline CDR1 and CDR2 sequences are MDHEN and SYDVKM. Losses at the gene ends were 7 bases for V and 10 bases for J; bases not matched to a gene: 18. CDR3 length: 16 residues.

This clone was detected only once. The chain links TRBV9 to TRBJ2-7; weak D call: TRBD1 (7 bases). Looked up from germline, CDR1 is SGDLS and CDR2 is YYNGEE. The V gene lost 0 bases and the J gene lost 10 bases, with 14 bases spanning the gap. This CDR3 comprises 13 residues. This chain's CDR3 is CASSVGAGGIQYV. CDR3 coding DNA: TGTGCCAGCAGCGTAGGGGCAGGGGGGATCCAGTACGTC.

The chain has TRBV4-3 and TRBJ1-2; TRBD1 is a possible D gene (6 bases). The germline CDR1 and CDR2 sequences are LGHNA and YSLEER. There are 15 residues in the CDR3. Trimming removed 0 bases at V and 8 bases at J, with 16 bases between. DNA of the CDR3: TGCGCCAGCAGCCAAGATACAGGGTGGGAAGGGGGCTACACCTTC. The encoded protein is CASSQDTGWEGGYTF.

The CDR3 sequence is CASSQGTGADTQYF. The DNA of the CDR3 is TGTGCCAGCAGCCAAGGGACAGGAGCAGATACGCAGTATTTT. This chain joins TRBV6-2 or TRBV6-3 and TRBJ2-3, with TRBD1 matching over 8 bases. There are 14 residues in the CDR3. The J segment lost 4 bases and the V segment lost 6 bases, leaving 6 bases of the junction unmatched. CDR1 and CDR2 (germline): MNHEY, SVGEGT.

This chain links TRBV7-7 with TRBJ2-7, with D maybe TRBD2 (5 bases). Trimming shortened V by 4 bases and J by 2 bases, and 15 bases separated the two germline ends. The CDR3 runs to 15 residues. Germline assignment: CDR1 SSHAT and CDR2 FNYEAQ (reference sequence). CDR3 region: CASSSSPEAPYEQYV. In DNA form, the CDR3 reads TGTGCCAGCAGCTCGAGTCCGGAGGCCCCCTACGAGCAGTACGTC.

The chain carries TRBV4-1 and TRBJ1-2; D not resolved. V was pared by 1 base and J by 2 bases, with 26 bases between. The CDR3 is 20 amino acids. Germline V gives CDR1 MGHRA, CDR2 YSYEKL. Here the CDR3 DNA reads TGCGCCAGCAGCCAAGGTTACCCCGGCTCACCGAGGCTCCTGAACTATGGCTACACCTTC. Its translation is CASSQGYPGSPRLLNYGYTF.

The V call is TRBV6-5, the J call TRBJ1-6, with no clear D. The CDR3 loop spans 14 amino acids. CDR1 MNHEY and CDR2 SVGAGI come from the germline V gene. V lost 7 bases to trimming and J lost 7 bases, with 14 bases between them. The CDR3 loop is CASKVQNINSPLHF. The CDR3, as DNA: TGTGCCAGCAAGGTGCAGAATATCAATTCACCCCTCCACTTT.

The rearrangement uses TRBV7-8 and TRBJ2-1, with D perhaps TRBD1 or TRBD2 (5 bases each). V gave up 5 bases and J gave up 4 bases, with 15 bases separating them. This CDR3 is 15 amino acids long. The germline CDR1 and CDR2 sequences are SGHVS and FQNEAQ. The CDR3 DNA is TGTGCCAGCAGCCACGAGGGGTCTAAATACAATGAGCAGTTCTTC. It encodes CASSHEGSKYNEQFF.

The chain couples TRBV4-1 to TRBJ2-1; 10 bases match TRBD2. The CDR3 is 16 residues long. J was trimmed by 8 bases and V by 0 bases; bases with no gene match: 7. The germline gives CDR1 MGHRA, CDR2 YSYEKL. In nucleotides, the CDR3 is TGCGCCAGCAGCCAAGAAGCGGGGGGGCCAAAGGATGAGCAGTTCTTC. Translated, it gives CASSQEAGGPKDEQFF.

This clone has just one count. The rearrangement links TRBV2 to TRBJ1-5; unclear D gene. V gave up 8 bases and J gave up 6 bases, with 11 bases separating them. Germline-derived CDR1 and CDR2 are SNHLY and FYNNEI. The CDR3 extends over 12 amino acids. This CDR3 reads CASWSRGQPQHF. DNA of the CDR3: TGTGCCAGCTGGTCCCGGGGTCAGCCCCAGCATTTT.

This chain uses TRBV6-5 with TRBJ2-7, with 7 bases lining up with TRBD1. This CDR3 comprises 12 residues. With 6 bases clipped from V and 2 bases from J, the junction kept 1 base outside the gene matches. Germline CDR1 MNHEY, CDR2 SVGAGI. The CDR3 DNA is TGTGCCAGCAGAACAGGGGCCTACGAGCAGTACGTC. Amino acid sequence: CASRTGAYEQYV.

The chain links TRBV29-1 to TRBJ2-4, with 7 bases matching TRBD1. V was pared by 7 bases and J by 8 bases, with 14 bases of the junction left unmatched. CDR1 is SQVTM and CDR2 is ANQGSEA in the germline V gene. CDR3 size: 14 residues. The CDR3 nucleotides read TGCAGCGCGGTCGTCAGGGGGTCTAGGGACATTCAGTACTTC. Its protein is CSAVVRGSRDIQYF.

The gene calls are TRBV27 and TRBJ2-1, with 11 bases matching TRBD2. The length of the CDR3 is 14 residues. CDR1 is MNHEY and CDR2 is SMNVEV in the germline V gene (reference sequence). The junction had 7 bases not matched to a gene; V was cut back by 7 bases and J by 8 bases. The CDR3 reads CASTHSGGAHEQFF. The CDR3 coding sequence is TGTGCCAGCACCCATAGCGGGGGGGCTCATGAGCAGTTCTTC.

This clone was picked up one time. V is TRBV18 and J is TRBJ1-2, with D perhaps matching TRBD1 (5 bases). V was cut by 5 bases and J by 2 bases, with 12 bases left in between. The CDR3 loop spans 14 amino acids. The germline CDR1 and CDR2 sequences are KGHSH and LQKENI. For the CDR3, the DNA is TGTGCCAGCTCAACCACCGGGGGGAACTATGGCTACACCTTC. Protein sequence: CASSTTGGNYGYTF.

V is TRBV9 and J is TRBJ1-2; a weak D match, TRBD1 (5 bases). The V and J ends lost 4 bases and 6 bases respectively, with 10 bases between them. In germline, CDR1 is SGDLS, CDR2 YYNGEE. The CDR3 sequence is 12 residues long. CDR3 loop: CASSPSGHGYTF. The CDR3 DNA reads TGTGCCAGCAGCCCGTCAGGGCATGGCTACACCTTC.

The chain has TRBV24-1 and TRBJ1-2; 8 nucleotides align to TRBD1. This CDR3 has 15 amino acids. The germline V gene has CDR1 KGHDR and CDR2 SFDVKD. V was clipped by 3 bases and J by 3 bases; unmatched bases: 5. The CDR3 coding sequence is TGTGCCACCAGTGATCCGACAGGGGAGGACTATGGCTACACCTTC. Amino acid sequence: CATSDPTGEDYGYTF.